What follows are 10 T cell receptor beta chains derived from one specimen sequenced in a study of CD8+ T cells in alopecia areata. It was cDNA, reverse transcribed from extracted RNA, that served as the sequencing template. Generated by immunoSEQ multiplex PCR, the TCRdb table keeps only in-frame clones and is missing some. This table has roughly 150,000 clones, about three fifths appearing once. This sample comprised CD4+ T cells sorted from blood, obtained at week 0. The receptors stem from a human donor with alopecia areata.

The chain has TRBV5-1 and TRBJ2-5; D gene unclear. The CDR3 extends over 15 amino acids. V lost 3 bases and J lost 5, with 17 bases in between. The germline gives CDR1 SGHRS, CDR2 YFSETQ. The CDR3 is CASSSTPGVAETQYF. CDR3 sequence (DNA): TGCGCCAGCAGCTCCACCCCCGGAGTTGCGGAGACCCAGTACTTC.

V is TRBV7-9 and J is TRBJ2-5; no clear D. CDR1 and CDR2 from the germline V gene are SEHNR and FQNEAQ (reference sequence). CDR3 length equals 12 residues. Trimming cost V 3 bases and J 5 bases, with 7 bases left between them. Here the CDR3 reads CASSFVGETQYF. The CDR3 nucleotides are TGTGCCAGCAGCTTCGTAGGGGAGACCCAGTACTTC.

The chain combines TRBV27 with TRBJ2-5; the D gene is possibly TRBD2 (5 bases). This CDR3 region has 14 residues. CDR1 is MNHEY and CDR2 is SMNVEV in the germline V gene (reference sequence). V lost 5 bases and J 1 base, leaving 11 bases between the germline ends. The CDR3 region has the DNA TGTGCCAGCAGTCGGGCTAGCTTCCAAGAGACCCAGTACTTC. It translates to CASSRASFQETQYF.

CDR3 sequence: CASLRGGVNTEAFF. The CDR3 coding sequence is TGTGCCAGCCTACGCGGAGGTGTGAACACTGAAGCTTTCTTT. V gene TRBV5-6 combines with J gene TRBJ1-1; D is ambiguous. This CDR3 region has 14 residues. Trimming pared 7 bases from V and 0 bases from J, leaving 13 bases between. Per the germline V gene, CDR1 is SGHDT and CDR2 is YYEEEE.

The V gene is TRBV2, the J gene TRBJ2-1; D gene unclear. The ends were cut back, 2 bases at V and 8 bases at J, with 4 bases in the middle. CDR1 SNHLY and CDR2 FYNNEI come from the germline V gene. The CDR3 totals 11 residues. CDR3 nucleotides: TGTGCCAGCAGTGAAAACTATGAGCAGTTCTTC. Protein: CASSENYEQFF.

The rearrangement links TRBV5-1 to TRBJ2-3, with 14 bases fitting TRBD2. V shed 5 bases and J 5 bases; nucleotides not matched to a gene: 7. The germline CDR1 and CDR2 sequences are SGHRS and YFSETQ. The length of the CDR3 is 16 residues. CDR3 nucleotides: TGCGCCAGCAGGGGACTAGCGGGGGCGCCCATAGATACGCAGTATTTT. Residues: CASRGLAGAPIDTQYF. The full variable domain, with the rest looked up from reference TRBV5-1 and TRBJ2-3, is KAGVTQTPRYLIKTRGQQVTLSCSPISGHRSVSWYQQTPGQGLQFLFEYFSETQRNKGNFPGRFSGRQFSNSRSEMNVSTLELGDSALYLCASRGLAGAPIDTQYFGPGTRLTVL.

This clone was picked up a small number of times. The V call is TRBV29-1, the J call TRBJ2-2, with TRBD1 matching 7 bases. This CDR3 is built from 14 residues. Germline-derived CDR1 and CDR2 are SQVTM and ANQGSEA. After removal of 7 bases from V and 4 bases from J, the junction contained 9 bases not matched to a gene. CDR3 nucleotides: TGCAGCGCCGGAACGGACAGGAGCACCGGGGAGCTGTTTTTT. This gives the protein CSAGTDRSTGELFF.

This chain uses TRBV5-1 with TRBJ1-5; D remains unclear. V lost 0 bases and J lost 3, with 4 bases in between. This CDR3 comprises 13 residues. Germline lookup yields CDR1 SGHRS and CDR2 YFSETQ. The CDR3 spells CASSLDHNQPQHF. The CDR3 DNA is TGCGCCAGCAGCTTGGACCACAATCAGCCCCAGCATTTT. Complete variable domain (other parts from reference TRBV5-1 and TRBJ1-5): KAGVTQTPRYLIKTRGQQVTLSCSPISGHRSVSWYQQTPGQGLQFLFEYFSETQRNKGNFPGRFSGRQFSNSRSEMNVSTLELGDSALYLCASSLDHNQPQHFGDGTRLSIL.

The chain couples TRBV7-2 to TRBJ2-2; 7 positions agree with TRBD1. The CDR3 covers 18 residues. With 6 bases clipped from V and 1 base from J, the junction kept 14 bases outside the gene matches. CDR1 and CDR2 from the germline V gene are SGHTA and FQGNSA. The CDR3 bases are TGTGCCAGCAGTTGGAGATTTACGGGACAGCAGAACACCGGGGAGCTGTTTTTT. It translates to CASSWRFTGQQNTGELFF.

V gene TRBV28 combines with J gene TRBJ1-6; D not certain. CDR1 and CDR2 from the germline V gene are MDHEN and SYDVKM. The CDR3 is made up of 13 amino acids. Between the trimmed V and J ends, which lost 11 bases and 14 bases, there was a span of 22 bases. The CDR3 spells CASVDPANSSLHF. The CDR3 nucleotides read TGTGCCTCGGTGGACCCAGCCAATTCTTCCCTCCACTTT.